This T cell receptor beta chain was documented in a study of cytomegalovirus exposure and HLA in healthy donors. Use of 60 Vbeta and 13 Jbeta primers characterized the PCR. Some clones are missing from TCRdb's copy, which holds only in-frame ones; the method was immunoSEQ multiplex PCR. This table holds about 130,000 clones, just over 70% found once. The CDR3 sequence is 13 residues long. Germline CDR1 SGHNT, CDR2 YENEEA. The V gene lost 5 bases and the J gene lost 4 bases, with 8 bases spanning the gap. The sequencing input was PBMCs. The sequence was obtained from a woman in her fifties or sixties in good health and CMV-seropositive. The chain is built from TRBV11-3 and TRBJ2-2; a weak D match, TRBD2 (6 bases). The CDR3 DNA reads TGTGCCAGCAGCCCCGGGAGCACCGGGGAGCTGTTTTTT. Protein sequence: CASSPGSTGELFF.